The 10 T cell receptor beta chains in this list originate from one sample, sequenced in a study of blood T cell repertoires in COVID-19. Profiled with immunoSEQ multiplex PCR; TCRdb holds only in-frame clones, not every one. Of roughly 100,000 clones detected, 75% to 90% appear once; the ten largest clones hold around a quarter. The sample comprised peripheral blood. These receptor sequences come from a man between 60 and 75 years old with acute or convalescent COVID-19.

The chain is built from TRBV4-3 and TRBJ2-1; 11 bases match TRBD2. Germline assignment: CDR1 LGHNA and CDR2 YSLEER. The CDR3 totals 17 residues. V shed 0 bases, J shed 7 bases, and the junction held 8 bases outside the gene matches. The CDR3 DNA sequence: TGCGCCAGCAGCCAAGATCCGGTAGCGGGAGGGAAGAATGAGCAGTTCTTC. It codes for CASSQDPVAGGKNEQFF.

The CDR3 spells CAWSVQGEAFF. The DNA for the CDR3 is TGTGCCTGGAGTGTACAGGGTGAAGCTTTCTTT. The genes are TRBV30 and TRBJ1-1; D perhaps matches TRBD1 (6 bases). The V end was cut by 0 bases, the J end by 7 bases, with 6 bases between. Germline CDR1 reads GTSNPN; CDR2 reads SVGIG (reference sequence). This CDR3 spans 11 amino acids.

This rearrangement joins TRBV5-1 to TRBJ2-7; no definite D call. V was trimmed by 0 bases and J by 1 base, leaving 14 bases between them. The length of the CDR3 is 16 residues. From germline, CDR1 is SGHRS and CDR2 YFSETQ. The CDR3 spells CASSLDGSSVSYEQYF. CDR3 nucleotide sequence: TGCGCCAGCAGCTTGGATGGCAGTTCAGTGTCCTACGAGCAGTACTTC.

The rearrangement joins TRBV11-2 to TRBJ1-1; 7 nucleotides align to TRBD1. Germline V lookup: CDR1 SGHAT, CDR2 FQNNGV. This CDR3 contains 13 residues. V lost 10 bases and J lost 4; bases outside the gene matches: 9. CDR3 bases: TGTGCCACAGGGGGGCAGGGGACCACTGAAGCTTTCTTT. It specifies CATGGQGTTEAFF.

This chain links TRBV15 with TRBJ1-1; TRBD1 aligns across 12 bases. This CDR3 has 19 amino acids. Looked up from germline, CDR1 is LNHNV and CDR2 is YYDKDF (reference sequence). V shed 0 bases and J 3 bases; nucleotides not matched to a gene: 11. DNA of the CDR3: TGTGCCACCAGCAGAGATCTCGGGGGACAGGGGGCGTGGGACACTGAAGCTTTCTTT. Protein: CATSRDLGGQGAWDTEAFF.

The chain uses TRBV15 and TRBJ2-5; 7 nucleotides align to TRBD2. Unmatched junction bases numbered 12, after V lost 7 bases and J lost 4 bases. CDR1 and CDR2 from the germline V gene are LNHNV and YYDKDF (reference sequence). The CDR3 runs 15 residues. CDR3 amino acids: CATKHGGGPGETQYF. CDR3 DNA: TGTGCCACCAAGCATGGGGGAGGGCCAGGAGAGACCCAGTACTTC.

This clone was recorded only once. This chain links TRBV20-1 with TRBJ1-5; D ambiguous. CDR3 length equals 9 residues. The germline V gene has CDR1 DFQATT and CDR2 SNEGSKA (reference sequence). CDR3 residues: CSVNQPQHF. CDR3 DNA: TGCAGCGTAAATCAGCCCCAGCATTTT.

The chain employs TRBV5-6 and TRBJ2-3; D unclear. Trimming pared 0 bases from V and 2 bases from J, leaving 10 bases between. CDR1 and CDR2 from the germline V gene are SGHDT and YYEEEE. This CDR3 spans 15 amino acids. CDR3 sequence reads: CASSLEQYFTDTQYF. The CDR3 DNA reads as TGTGCCAGCAGCTTGGAGCAATACTTCACAGATACGCAGTATTTT.

CDR3 DNA: TGTGCCAGCGAGCGGCCTTACAATGAGCAGTTCTTC. This gives the protein CASERPYNEQFF. The V and J genes are TRBV2 and TRBJ2-1; D is perhaps TRBD2 (5 bases). Germline V lookup: CDR1 SNHLY, CDR2 FYNNEI. Trimming stripped 8 bases from V and 4 bases from J, with 9 bases between. This CDR3 region has 12 residues. Full variable domain (outside the CDR3, taken from reference TRBV2 and TRBJ2-1): EPEVTQTPSHQVTQMGQEVILRCVPISNHLYFYWYRQILGQKVEFLVSFYNNEISEKSEIFDDQFSVERPDGSNFTLKIRSTKLEDSAMYFCASERPYNEQFFGPGTRLTVL.

This chain links TRBV19 with TRBJ2-2; 9 positions agree with TRBD1. V lost 5 bases to trimming and J lost 3 bases; unmatched junction nucleotides: 7. Germline-derived CDR1 and CDR2 are LNHDA and SQIVND (reference sequence). The CDR3 is 16 amino acids. DNA for the CDR3: TGTGCCAGTAGTGAAAGGACAGGGGCTTACACCGGGGAGCTGTTTTTT. This encodes CASSERTGAYTGELFF.